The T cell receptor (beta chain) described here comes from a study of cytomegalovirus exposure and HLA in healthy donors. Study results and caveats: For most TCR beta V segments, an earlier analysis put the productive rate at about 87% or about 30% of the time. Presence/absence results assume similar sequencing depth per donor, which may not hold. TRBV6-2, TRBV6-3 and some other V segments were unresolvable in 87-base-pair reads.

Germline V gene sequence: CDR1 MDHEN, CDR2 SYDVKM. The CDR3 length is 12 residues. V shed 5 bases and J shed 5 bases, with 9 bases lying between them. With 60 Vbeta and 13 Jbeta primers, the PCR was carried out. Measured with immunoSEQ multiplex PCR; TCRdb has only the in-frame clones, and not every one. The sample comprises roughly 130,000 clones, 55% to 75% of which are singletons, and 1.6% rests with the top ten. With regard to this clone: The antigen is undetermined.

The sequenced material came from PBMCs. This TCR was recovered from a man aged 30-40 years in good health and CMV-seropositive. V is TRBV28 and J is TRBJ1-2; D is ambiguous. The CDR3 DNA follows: TGTGCCAGCAGTGTCCGGTTATATGGCTACACCTTC. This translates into CASSVRLYGYTF.